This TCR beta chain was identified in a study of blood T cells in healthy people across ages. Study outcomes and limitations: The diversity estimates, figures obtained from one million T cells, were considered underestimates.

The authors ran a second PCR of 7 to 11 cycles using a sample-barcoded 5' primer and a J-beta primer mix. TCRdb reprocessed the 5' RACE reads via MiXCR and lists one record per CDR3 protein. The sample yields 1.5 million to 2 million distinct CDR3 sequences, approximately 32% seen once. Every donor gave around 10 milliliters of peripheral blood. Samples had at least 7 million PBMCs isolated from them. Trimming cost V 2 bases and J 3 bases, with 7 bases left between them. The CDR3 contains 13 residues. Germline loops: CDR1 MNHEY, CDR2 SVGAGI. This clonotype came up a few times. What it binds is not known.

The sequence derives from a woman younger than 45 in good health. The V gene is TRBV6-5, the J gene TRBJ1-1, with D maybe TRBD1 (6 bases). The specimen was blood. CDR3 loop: CASSYAGDTEAFF. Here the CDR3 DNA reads TGTGCCAGCAGTTACGCAGGGGACACTGAAGCTTTCTTT.